This T cell receptor (beta chain) was observed in a study of cytomegalovirus exposure and HLA in healthy donors. Study details: Earlier, 180 million or so T cells were analyzed, and some 120 million unique TCR beta sequences were found among them.

Losses at the gene ends were 6 bases for V and 9 bases for J; bases not matched to a gene: 5. This CDR3 spans 14 amino acids. CDR1 and CDR2 (germline): MNHEY, SVGAGI. General study results and limits: Presence/absence analyses took donor sequencing depth as roughly uniform.

PCR used 60 Vbeta primers and 13 Jbeta primers. Some clones are missing from TCRdb's copy, which holds only in-frame ones; the method was immunoSEQ multiplex PCR. The table records over 130,000 clones, about 80% of them present only once. This clone was observed a few times. Antigen specificity is unknown. Material for sequencing was PBMCs. This rearrangement joins TRBV6-5 to TRBJ2-3; TRBD2 aligns across 14 bases. This TCR derives from a middle-aged man in good health and CMV-seronegative. This CDR3 is CASRPTSGRATQYF. The CDR3 DNA is TGTGCCAGCAGGCCGACTAGCGGGAGGGCAACGCAGTATTTT.